This section outlines one T cell receptor beta chain sequence together with its context. This sample is drawn from a study of sequential checkpoint blockade in melanoma. Overall study context: First-line arms were nivolumab then ipilimumab, or the reverse, randomized 1:1.

This CDR3 has 16 amino acids. V was trimmed by 2 bases and J by 2 bases, leaving 16 bases between them. Per germline, CDR1 MNHNS and CDR2 SASEGT. Profiling relied on immunoSEQ multiplex PCR, and the TCRdb table lists in-frame clones only, not all of them. The data hold about 21,000 clones, with more than 80% observed a single time. As for treatment: randomized to nivolumab then ipilimumab (arm A) or the reverse (arm B). No patient had prior DNA-damaging chemotherapy. PBMC sorting kept live CD3+CD8+ cells without CD19 or CD56. This rearrangement joins TRBV6-1 to TRBJ2-7, with D perhaps matching TRBD2 (6 bases). The sample consisted of CD8+ T cells sorted from blood (inferred from file names), taken from a patient given nivolumab and ipilimumab in sequence. The clonotype originates from a human donor with melanoma. The CDR3 sequence: CASSEWGAGAAYEQYF. DNA for the CDR3: TGTGCCAGCAGTGAATGGGGAGCGGGTGCCGCCTACGAGCAGTACTTC.